Listed below are T cell receptor beta chains from one sample, sequenced in a study of cytomegalovirus exposure and HLA in healthy donors. Some clones are missing from TCRdb's copy, which holds only in-frame ones; the method was immunoSEQ multiplex PCR. The sample contains fewer than 150,000 clones, about 75% of which appear only once. Sample: PBMCs. These receptors all stem from a man between 18 and 35 years old in good health and CMV-seronegative. Both conserved end residues are part of each CDR3. D genes are given only for firm matches. Clone size is given for some rows only: seen once, a few or many times, or a class if the clone is expanded.

TRBJ2-7 NA NA TRBV5-1 CASSHKPADSGTSYEQYF TGCGCCAGCAGCCACAAGCCGGCGGACAGCGGCACCTCCTACGAGCAGTACTTC
TRBJ2-7 NA NA TRBV18 CASSPRTDSYEQYF TGTGCCAGCTCACCACGGACAGATTCCTACGAGCAGTACTTC
TRBJ2-7 NA NA TRBV5-1 CASSLQGNSYEQYF TGCGCCAGCAGCTTGCAGGGAAACTCCTACGAGCAGTACTTC
TRBJ2-7 NA NA TRBV30 CAWRQDMRDPYEQYF TGTGCCTGGCGACAAGATATGCGGGACCCCTACGAGCAGTACTTC
TRBJ1-5 NA NA TRBV5-1 CASSYYPTGTSNQPQHF TGCGCCAGCAGCTACTACCCAACAGGGACTAGCAATCAGCCCCAGCATTTT
TRBJ1-3 once NA TRBV7-9 CASSFGLDRSGNTIYF TGTGCCAGCAGCTTCGGTCTAGACCGCTCTGGAAACACCATATATTTT
TRBJ1-3 NA NA TRBV7-5 CVRSLAPGQYLVGGYF TGTGTCAGAAGCTTAGCCCCGGGACAGTACCTTGTTGGGGGGTATTTT
TRBJ2-1 NA NA TRBV19 CASSMGQVFRANEQFF TGTGCCAGTAGTATGGGACAAGTTTTTAGGGCAAATGAGCAGTTCTTC
TRBJ2-1 NA NA TRBV21-1 CASSKGEGGSEQFF TGTGCCAGCAGCAAAGGAGAAGGCGGGAGTGAGCAGTTCTTC
TRBJ2-1 NA TRBD1 TRBV4-1 CASSQDGGQGLFNEQFF TGCGCCAGCAGCCAAGATGGAGGACAGGGCTTATTCAATGAGCAGTTCTTC
TRBJ1-2 NA NA TRBV5-1 CASSSNAGPGGYTF TGCGCCAGCAGCTCCAACGCCGGGCCGGGGGGCTACACCTTC
TRBJ2-1 NA TRBD2 TRBV28 CASSPAPQTSGNYNEQFF TGTGCCAGCAGTCCCGCACCCCAGACTAGCGGGAACTACAATGAGCAGTTCTTC
TRBJ2-1 NA TRBD2 TRBV27 CASSQLAASYNEQFF TGTGCCAGCAGCCAACTAGCGGCGTCCTACAATGAGCAGTTCTTC
TRBJ1-6 NA TRBD1 TRBV6-5 CASSYSGQGHSPLHF TGTGCCAGCAGTTACTCGGGACAGGGACATTCACCCCTCCACTTT
TRBJ2-1 NA NA TRBV10-3 CAISENEAAETYNEQFF TGTGCCATCAGTGAGAACGAAGCGGCGGAGACCTACAATGAGCAGTTCTTC
TRBJ2-3 once NA TRBV7-6 CASSALPGQTDTQYF TGTGCCAGCAGCGCTTTACCGGGACAAACAGATACGCAGTATTTT
TRBJ2-5 NA NA TRBV29-1 CSVAKGSGKTQYF TGCAGCGTTGCCAAGGGGTCAGGGAAGACCCAGTACTTC
TRBJ2-7 NA TRBD1 TRBV14 CASSQVDRGREQYF TGTGCCAGCAGCCAAGTAGACAGGGGCCGGGAGCAGTACTTC
TRBJ2-7 NA TRBD1 TRBV29-1 CSVGGTGTGVSEQYF TGCAGCGTTGGGGGGACCGGGACAGGGGTGAGCGAGCAGTACTTC
TRBJ2-1 NA TRBD2 TRBV7-9 CASSLVLAGGYEQFF TGTGCCAGCAGCTTAGTTCTAGCGGGGGGATATGAGCAGTTCTTC
TRBJ2-7 NA TRBD1 TRBV28 CARLRLGTGAYEQYF TGTGCCAGACTCAGACTCGGGACAGGGGCCTACGAGCAGTACTTC
TRBJ2-1 NA TRBD2 TRBV30 CAWSWTSGRYPQGNEQFF TGTGCCTGGAGTTGGACTAGCGGGAGATATCCCCAGGGGAATGAGCAGTTCTTC
TRBJ1-1 NA TRBD1 TRBV7-9 CASSLAGTGGTEAFF TGTGCCAGCAGCTTAGCCGGGACAGGGGGCACTGAAGCTTTCTTT
TRBJ2-2 NA TRBD2 TRBV4-2 CASSPPSGGFANTGELFF TGTGCCAGCAGCCCTCCTAGCGGGGGATTCGCGAACACCGGGGAGCTGTTTTTT
TRBJ2-3 NA NA TRBV11-2 CASSLSSEDTQYF TGTGCCAGCAGCTTGTCTAGCGAAGATACGCAGTATTTT
TRBJ2-1 NA TRBD2 TRBV7-8 CASSLGGDYTYNEQFF TGTGCCAGCAGTCTCGGAGGGGACTACACCTACAATGAGCAGTTCTTC
TRBJ2-1 NA NA TRBV27 CASSLTLRDEQFF TGTGCCAGCAGTCTAACCCTCAGGGATGAGCAGTTCTTC
TRBJ2-1 NA TRBD2 TRBV19 CASTARTPGTSYNEQFF TGTGCCAGTACGGCCCGAACTCCCGGGACTAGCTACAATGAGCAGTTCTTC
TRBJ2-3 NA NA TRBV7-2 CASSLTGTDTQYF TGTGCCAGCAGCTTAACAGGCACAGATACGCAGTATTTT
TRBJ2-7 NA NA TRBV6-5 CASSYRGNPYEQYF TGTGCCAGCAGTTACAGGGGAAATCCCTACGAGCAGTACTTC
TRBJ1-1 few TRBD1 TRBV2 CASSEVQGAHLIEAFF TGTGCCAGCAGTGAGGTTCAGGGGGCGCATCTCATTGAAGCTTTCTTT
TRBJ2-5 NA NA TRBV19 CASSIATPGEQYF TGTGCCAGTAGTATAGCCACTCCGGGTGAGCAGTACTTC
TRBJ2-7 few TRBD2 TRBV28 CASSFGTGPTSGRVYEQYF TGTGCCAGCAGTTTCGGGACAGGGCCGACTAGCGGGAGGGTATACGAGCAGTACTTC
TRBJ1-1 NA TRBD1 TRBV27 CASSSGQGVKTEAFF TGTGCCAGCAGTTCTGGACAGGGGGTTAAGACTGAAGCTTTCTTT
TRBJ2-5 NA NA TRBV6-5 CASSQGKETQYF TGTGCCAGCAGCCAGGGGAAGGAGACCCAGTACTTC
TRBJ2-7 NA TRBD1 TRBV4-1 CASSQDGTGSYEQYF TGCGCCAGCAGCCAAGATGGGACAGGGTCCTACGAGCAGTACTTC
TRBJ2-2 few NA TRBV11-3 CASSLGQRPTGELFF TGTGCCAGCAGCTTAGGGCAGCGGCCCACCGGGGAGCTGTTTTTT
TRBJ1-2 NA TRBD1 TRBV2 CASSGFETGSGYTF TGTGCCAGCAGTGGTTTTGAGACAGGGAGCGGCTACACCTTC
TRBJ1-5 NA NA TRBV30 CAWSQGASQPQHF TGTGCCTGGAGTCAAGGGGCTAGTCAGCCCCAGCATTTT
TRBJ2-7 few TRBD1 TRBV2 CASSLDRASYEQYF TGTGCCAGCAGTTTGGACAGGGCTTCCTACGAGCAGTACTTC